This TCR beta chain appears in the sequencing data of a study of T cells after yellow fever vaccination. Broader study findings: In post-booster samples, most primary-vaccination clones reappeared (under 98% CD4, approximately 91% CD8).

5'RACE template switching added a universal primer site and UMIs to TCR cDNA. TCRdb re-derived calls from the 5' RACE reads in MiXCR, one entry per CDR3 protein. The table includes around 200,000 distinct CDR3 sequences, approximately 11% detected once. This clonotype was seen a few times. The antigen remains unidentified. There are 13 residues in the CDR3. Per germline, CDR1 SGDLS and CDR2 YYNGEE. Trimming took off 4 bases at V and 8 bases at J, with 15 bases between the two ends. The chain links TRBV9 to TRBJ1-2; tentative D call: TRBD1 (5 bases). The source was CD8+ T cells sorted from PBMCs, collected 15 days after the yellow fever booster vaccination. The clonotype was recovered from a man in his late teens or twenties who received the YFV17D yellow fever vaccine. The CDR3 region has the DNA TGTGCCAGCAGCCCGTTGGGGGGAGAGGGCTACACCTTC. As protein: CASSPLGGEGYTF.